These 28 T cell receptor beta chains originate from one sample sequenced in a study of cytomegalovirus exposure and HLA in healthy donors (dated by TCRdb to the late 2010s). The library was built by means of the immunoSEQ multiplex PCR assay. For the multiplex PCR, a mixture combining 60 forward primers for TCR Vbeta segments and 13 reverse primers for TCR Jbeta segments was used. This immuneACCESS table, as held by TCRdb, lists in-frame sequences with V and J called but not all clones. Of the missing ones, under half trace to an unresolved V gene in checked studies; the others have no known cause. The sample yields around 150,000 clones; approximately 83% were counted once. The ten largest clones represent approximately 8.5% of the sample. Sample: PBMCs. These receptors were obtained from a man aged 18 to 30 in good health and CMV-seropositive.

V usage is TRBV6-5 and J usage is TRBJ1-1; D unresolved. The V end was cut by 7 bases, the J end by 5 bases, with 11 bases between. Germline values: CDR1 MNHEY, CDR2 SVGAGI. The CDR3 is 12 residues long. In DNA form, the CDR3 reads TGTGCCAGCAATTCCGGGTTGACTGAAGCTTTCTTT. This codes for CASNSGLTEAFF.

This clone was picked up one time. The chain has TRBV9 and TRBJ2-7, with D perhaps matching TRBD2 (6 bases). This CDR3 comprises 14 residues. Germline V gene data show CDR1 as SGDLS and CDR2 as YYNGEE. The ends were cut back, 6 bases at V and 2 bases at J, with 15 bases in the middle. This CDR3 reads CASTPGSGAYEQYF. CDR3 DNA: TGTGCCAGCACTCCGGGTAGCGGAGCCTACGAGCAGTACTTC.

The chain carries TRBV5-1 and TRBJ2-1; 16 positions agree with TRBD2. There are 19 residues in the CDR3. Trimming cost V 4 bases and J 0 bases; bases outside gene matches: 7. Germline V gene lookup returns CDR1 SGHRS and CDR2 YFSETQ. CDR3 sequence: CASSRWGLAGGSSYNEQFF. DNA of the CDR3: TGCGCCAGCAGCCGCTGGGGACTAGCGGGGGGGAGCTCCTACAATGAGCAGTTCTTC.

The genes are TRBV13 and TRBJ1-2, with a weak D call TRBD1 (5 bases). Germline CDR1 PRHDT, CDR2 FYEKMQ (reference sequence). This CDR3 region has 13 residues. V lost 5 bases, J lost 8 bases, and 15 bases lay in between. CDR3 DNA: TGTGCCAGCAGCCCCCCAGGGATAGGAGGCTACACCTTC. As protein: CASSPPGIGGYTF. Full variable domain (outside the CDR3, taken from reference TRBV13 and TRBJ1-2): AAGVIQSPRHLIKEKRETATLKCYPIPRHDTVYWYQQGPGQDPQFLISFYEKMQSDKGSIPDRFSAQQFSDYHSELNMSSLELGDSALYFCASSPPGIGGYTFGSGTRLTVV.

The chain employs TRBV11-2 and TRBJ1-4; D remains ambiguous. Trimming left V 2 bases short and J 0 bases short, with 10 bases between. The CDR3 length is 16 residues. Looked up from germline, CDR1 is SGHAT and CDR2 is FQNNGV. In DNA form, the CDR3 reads TGTGCCAGCAGCTTATCTCGTGGAGCAACTAATGAAAAACTGTTTTTT. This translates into CASSLSRGATNEKLFF.

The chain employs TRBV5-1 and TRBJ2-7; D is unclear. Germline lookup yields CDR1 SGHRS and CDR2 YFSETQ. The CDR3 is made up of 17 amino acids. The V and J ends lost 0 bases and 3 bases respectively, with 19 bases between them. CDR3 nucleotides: TGCGCCAGCAGCTTGGCCAGGTCCCAATTACAGCTCTACGAGCAGTACTTC. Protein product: CASSLARSQLQLYEQYF.

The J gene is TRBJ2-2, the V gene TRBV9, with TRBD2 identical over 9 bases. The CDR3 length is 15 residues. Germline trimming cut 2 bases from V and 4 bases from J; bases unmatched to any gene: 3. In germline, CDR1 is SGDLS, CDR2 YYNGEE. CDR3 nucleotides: TGTGCCAGCAGCGTGGGCGGGGGGGCCACCGGGGAGCTGTTTTTT. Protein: CASSVGGGATGELFF.

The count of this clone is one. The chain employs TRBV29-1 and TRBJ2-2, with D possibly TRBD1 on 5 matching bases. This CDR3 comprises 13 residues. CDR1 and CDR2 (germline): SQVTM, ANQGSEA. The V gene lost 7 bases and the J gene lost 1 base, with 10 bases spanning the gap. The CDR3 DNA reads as TGCAGCGGGGAACAGGAGAACACCGGGGAGCTGTTTTTT. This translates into CSGEQENTGELFF.

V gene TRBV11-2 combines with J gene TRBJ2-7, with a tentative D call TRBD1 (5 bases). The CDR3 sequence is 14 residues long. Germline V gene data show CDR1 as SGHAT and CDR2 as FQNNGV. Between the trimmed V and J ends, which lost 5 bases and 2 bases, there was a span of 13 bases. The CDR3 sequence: CASSPRTRAYEQYF. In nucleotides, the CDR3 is TGTGCCAGCAGCCCCCGAACCAGGGCCTACGAGCAGTACTTC.

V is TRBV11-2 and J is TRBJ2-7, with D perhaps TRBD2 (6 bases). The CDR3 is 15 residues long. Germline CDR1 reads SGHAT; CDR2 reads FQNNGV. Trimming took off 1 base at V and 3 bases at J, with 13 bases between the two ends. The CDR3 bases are TGTGCCAGCAGCTTAGGGCTGGGGGGAGGCTACGAGCAGTACTTC. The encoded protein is CASSLGLGGGYEQYF. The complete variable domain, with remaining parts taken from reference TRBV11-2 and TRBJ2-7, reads EAGVAQSPRYKIIEKRQSVAFWCNPISGHATLYWYQQILGQGPKLLIQFQNNGVVDDSQLPKDRFSAERLKGVDSTLKIQPAKLEDSAVYLCASSLGLGGGYEQYFGPGTRLTVT.

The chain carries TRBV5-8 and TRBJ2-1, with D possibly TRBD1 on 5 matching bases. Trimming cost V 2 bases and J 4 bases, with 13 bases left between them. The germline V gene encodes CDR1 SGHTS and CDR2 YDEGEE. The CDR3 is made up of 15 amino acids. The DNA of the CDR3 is TGTGCCAGCAGCTTAAGGGGTGGATATTACAATGAGCAGTTCTTC. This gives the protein CASSLRGGYYNEQFF.

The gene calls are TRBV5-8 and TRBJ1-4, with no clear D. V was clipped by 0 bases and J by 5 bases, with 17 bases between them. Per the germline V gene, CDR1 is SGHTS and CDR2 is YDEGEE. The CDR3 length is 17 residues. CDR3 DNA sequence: TGTGCCAGCAGCTTGGCCCTTTTTCGGGAGGGCAATGAAAAACTGTTTTTT. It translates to CASSLALFREGNEKLFF.

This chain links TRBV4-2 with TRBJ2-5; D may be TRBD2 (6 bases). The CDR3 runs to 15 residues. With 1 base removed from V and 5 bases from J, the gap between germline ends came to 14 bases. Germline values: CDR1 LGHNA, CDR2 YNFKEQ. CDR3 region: CASSQVSGEGETQYF. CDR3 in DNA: TGTGCCAGCAGCCAAGTCTCGGGAGAGGGGGAGACCCAGTACTTC.

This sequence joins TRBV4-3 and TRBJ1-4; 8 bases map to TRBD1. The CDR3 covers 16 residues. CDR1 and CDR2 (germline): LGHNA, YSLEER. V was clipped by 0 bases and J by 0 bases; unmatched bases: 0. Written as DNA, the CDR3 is TGCGCCAGCAGCCAAGAGACAGGGGCAACTAATGAAAAACTGTTTTTT. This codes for CASSQETGATNEKLFF.

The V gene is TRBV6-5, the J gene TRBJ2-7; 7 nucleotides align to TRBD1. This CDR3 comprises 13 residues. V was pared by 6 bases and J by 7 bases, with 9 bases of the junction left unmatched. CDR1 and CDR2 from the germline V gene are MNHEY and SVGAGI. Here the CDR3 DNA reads TGTGCCAGCAGCCTTCACAGGGGTCGGGAGCAGTACTTC. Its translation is CASSLHRGREQYF.

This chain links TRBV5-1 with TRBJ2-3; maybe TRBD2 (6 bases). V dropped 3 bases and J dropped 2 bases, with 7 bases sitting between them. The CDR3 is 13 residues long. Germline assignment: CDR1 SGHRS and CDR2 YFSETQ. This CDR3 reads CASSWDSTDTQYF. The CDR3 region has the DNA TGCGCCAGCAGCTGGGACTCCACAGATACGCAGTATTTT.

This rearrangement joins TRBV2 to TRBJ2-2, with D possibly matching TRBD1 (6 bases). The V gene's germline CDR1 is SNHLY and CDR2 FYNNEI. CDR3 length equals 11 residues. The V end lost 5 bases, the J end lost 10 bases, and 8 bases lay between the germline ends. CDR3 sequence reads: CASSRQEELFF. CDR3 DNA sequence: TGTGCCAGCAGTCGACAGGAGGAGCTGTTTTTT. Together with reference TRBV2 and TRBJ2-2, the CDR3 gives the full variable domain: EPEVTQTPSHQVTQMGQEVILRCVPISNHLYFYWYRQILGQKVEFLVSFYNNEISEKSEIFDDQFSVERPDGSNFTLKIRSTKLEDSAMYFCASSRQEELFFGEGSRLTVL.

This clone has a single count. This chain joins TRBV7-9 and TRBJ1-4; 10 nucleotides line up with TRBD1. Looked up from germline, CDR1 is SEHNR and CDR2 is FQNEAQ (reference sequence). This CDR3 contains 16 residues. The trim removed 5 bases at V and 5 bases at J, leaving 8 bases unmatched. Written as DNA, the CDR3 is TGTGCCAGCAGCCCCCTGGCGGGACAGGGGAATGAAAAACTGTTTTTT. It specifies CASSPLAGQGNEKLFF.

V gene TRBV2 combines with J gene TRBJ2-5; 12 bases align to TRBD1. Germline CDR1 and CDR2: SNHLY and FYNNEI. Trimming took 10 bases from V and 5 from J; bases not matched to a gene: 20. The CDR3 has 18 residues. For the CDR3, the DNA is TGTGCCATACAGACTCGAAACCCGGGACAGGGGGCCGCGGAGACCCAGTACTTC. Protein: CAIQTRNPGQGAAETQYF. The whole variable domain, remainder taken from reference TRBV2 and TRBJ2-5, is EPEVTQTPSHQVTQMGQEVILRCVPISNHLYFYWYRQILGQKVEFLVSFYNNEISEKSEIFDDQFSVERPDGSNFTLKIRSTKLEDSAMYFCAIQTRNPGQGAAETQYFGPGTRLLVL.

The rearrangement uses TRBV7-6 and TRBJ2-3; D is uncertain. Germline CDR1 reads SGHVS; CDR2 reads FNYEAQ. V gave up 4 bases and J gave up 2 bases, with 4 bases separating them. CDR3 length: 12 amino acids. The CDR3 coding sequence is TGTGCCAGCAGCTCTTCCACAGATACGCAGTATTTT. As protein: CASSSSTDTQYF.

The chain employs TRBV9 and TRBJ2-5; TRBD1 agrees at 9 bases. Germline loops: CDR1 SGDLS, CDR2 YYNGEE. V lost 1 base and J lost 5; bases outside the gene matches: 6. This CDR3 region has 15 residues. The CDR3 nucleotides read TGTGCCAGCAGCGTAACGGGACAGGGAGCCGAGACCCAGTACTTC. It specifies CASSVTGQGAETQYF.

The CDR3 region has the DNA TGTGCCAGCAGCTTACTGAACAGGGGTAGGGGCGAGCAGTACTTC. Its protein product is CASSLLNRGRGEQYF. The chain carries TRBV7-2 and TRBJ2-7, with TRBD1 matching over 7 bases. The junction had 10 bases not matched to a gene; V was cut back by 2 bases and J by 6 bases. CDR1 and CDR2 from the germline V gene are SGHTA and FQGNSA. The CDR3 covers 15 residues.

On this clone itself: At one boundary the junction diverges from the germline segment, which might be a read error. The CDR3 nucleotides are TGTTCCAGCAGCTTGGACAGAAGCTATGGCTACACCTTC. It translates to CSSSLDRSYGYTF. V usage is TRBV7-9 and J usage is TRBJ1-2; D might be TRBD1 (6 bases). Per germline, CDR1 SEHNR and CDR2 FQNEAQ (reference sequence). The CDR3 has 13 amino acids.

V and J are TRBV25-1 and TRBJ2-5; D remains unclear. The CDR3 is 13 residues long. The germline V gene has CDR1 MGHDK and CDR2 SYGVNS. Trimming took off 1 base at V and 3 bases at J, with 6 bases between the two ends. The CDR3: CASSEFGKETQYF. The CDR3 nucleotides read TGTGCCAGCAGTGAATTCGGTAAAGAGACCCAGTACTTC.

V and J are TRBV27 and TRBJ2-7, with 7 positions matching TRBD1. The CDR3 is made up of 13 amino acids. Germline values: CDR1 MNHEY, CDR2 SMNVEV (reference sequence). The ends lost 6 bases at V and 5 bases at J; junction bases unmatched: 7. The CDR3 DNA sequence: TGTGCCAGCAGCCAGCGACAGGGTCACGAGCAGTACTTC. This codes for CASSQRQGHEQYF.

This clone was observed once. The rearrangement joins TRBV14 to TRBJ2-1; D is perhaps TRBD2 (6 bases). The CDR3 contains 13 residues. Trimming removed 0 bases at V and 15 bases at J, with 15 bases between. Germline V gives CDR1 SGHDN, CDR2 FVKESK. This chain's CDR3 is CASSQERGAARFF. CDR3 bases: TGTGCCAGCAGCCAAGAACGCGGGGCCGCGCGGTTCTTC.

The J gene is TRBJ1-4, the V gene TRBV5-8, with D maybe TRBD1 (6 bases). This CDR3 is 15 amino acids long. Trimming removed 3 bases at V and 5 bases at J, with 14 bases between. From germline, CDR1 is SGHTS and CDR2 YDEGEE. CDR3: CASSWGPTGNEKLFF. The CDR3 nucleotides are TGTGCCAGCAGCTGGGGGCCAACAGGAAATGAAAAACTGTTTTTT.

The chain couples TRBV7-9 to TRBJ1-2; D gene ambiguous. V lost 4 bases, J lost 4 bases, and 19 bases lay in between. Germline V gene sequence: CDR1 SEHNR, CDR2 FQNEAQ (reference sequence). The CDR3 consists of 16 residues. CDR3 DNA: TGTGCCAGCAGCTCCCTGGAGGGCGGTATACTCTATGGCTACACCTTC. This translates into CASSSLEGGILYGYTF.